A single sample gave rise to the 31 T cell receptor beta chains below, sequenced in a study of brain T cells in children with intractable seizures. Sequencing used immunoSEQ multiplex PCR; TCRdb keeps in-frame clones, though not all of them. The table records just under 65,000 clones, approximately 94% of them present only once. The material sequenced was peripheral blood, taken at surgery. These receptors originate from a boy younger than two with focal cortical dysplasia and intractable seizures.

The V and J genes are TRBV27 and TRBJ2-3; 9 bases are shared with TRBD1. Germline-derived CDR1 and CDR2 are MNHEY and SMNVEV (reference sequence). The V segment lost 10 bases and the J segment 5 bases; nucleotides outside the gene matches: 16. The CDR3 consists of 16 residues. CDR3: CANHSGQGKNLDTQYF. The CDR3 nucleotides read TGTGCCAACCACTCGGGACAGGGTAAGAATCTAGATACGCAGTATTTT.

The chain's CDR3 is CASSLDDQPQHF. In nucleotides, the CDR3 is TGTGCCAGCAGTTTAGATGATCAGCCCCAGCATTTT. The chain employs TRBV12-3 or TRBV12-4 and TRBJ1-5; D is unresolved. The CDR3 is 12 amino acids. Trimming shortened V by 1 base and J by 5 bases, and 3 bases separated the two germline ends.

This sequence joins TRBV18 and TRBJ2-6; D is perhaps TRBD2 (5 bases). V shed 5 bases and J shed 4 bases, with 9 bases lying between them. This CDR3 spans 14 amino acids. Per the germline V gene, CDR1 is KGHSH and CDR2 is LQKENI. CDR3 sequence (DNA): TGTGCCAGCTCAGCGCGGGCCGGGGCCAACGTCCTGACTTTC. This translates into CASSARAGANVLTF.

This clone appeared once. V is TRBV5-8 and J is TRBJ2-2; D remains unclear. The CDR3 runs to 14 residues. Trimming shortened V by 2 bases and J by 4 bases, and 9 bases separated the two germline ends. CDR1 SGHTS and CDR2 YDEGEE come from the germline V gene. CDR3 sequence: CASSFLVATGELFF. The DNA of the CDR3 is TGTGCCAGCAGCTTCTTAGTCGCCACCGGGGAGCTGTTTTTT.

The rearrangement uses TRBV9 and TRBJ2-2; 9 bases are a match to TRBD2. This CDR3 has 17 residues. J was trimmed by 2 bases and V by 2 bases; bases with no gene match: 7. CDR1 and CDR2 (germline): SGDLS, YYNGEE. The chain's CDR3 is CASSVLSLAGNTGELFF. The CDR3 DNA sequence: TGTGCCAGCAGCGTTCTTTCCCTAGCGGGAAACACCGGGGAGCTGTTTTTT.

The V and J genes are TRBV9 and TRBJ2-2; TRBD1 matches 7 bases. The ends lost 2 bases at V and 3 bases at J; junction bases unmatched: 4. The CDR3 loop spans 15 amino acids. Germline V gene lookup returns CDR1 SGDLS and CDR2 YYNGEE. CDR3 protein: CASSVRGSDTGELFF. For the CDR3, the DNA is TGTGCCAGCAGCGTCAGGGGGAGCGACACCGGGGAGCTGTTTTTT. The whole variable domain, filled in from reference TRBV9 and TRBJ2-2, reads DSGVTQTPKHLITATGQRVTLRCSPRSGDLSVYWYQQSLDQGLQFLIQYYNGEERAKGNILERFSAQQFPDLHSELNLSSLELGDSALYFCASSVRGSDTGELFFGEGSRLTVL.

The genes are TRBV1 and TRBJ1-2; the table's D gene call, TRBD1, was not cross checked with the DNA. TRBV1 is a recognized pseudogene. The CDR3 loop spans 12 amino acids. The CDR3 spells CTSSHGQAHYTF. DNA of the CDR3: TGCACCAGCAGCCACGGACAGGCACACTACACCTTC.

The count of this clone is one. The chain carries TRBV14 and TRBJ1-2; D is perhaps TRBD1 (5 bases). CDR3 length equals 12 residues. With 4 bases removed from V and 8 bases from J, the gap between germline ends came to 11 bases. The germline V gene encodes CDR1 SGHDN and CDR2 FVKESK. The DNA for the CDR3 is TGTGCCAGCAGCCGCGGGGGGACCGGCTACACCTTC. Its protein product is CASSRGGTGYTF. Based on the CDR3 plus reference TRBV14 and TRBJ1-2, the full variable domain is EAGVTQFPSHSVIEKGQTVTLRCDPISGHDNLYWYRRVMGKEIKFLLHFVKESKQDESGMPNNRFLAERTGGTYSTLKVQPAELEDSGVYFCASSRGGTGYTFGSGTRLTVV.

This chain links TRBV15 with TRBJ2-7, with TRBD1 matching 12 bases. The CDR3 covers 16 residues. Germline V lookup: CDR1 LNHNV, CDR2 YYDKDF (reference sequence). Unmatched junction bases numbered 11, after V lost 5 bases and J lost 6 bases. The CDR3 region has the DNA TGTGCCACCAGCCCCGACACCGGGACAGGGGGCCCCGAGCAGTACTTC. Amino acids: CATSPDTGTGGPEQYF.

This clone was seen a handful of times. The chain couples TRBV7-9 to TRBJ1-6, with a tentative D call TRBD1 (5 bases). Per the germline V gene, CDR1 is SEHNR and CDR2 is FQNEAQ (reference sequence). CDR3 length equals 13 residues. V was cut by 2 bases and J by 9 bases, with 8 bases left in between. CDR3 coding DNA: TGTGCCAGCAGCTTACCGACAGCTTCACCCCTCCACTTT. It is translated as CASSLPTASPLHF.

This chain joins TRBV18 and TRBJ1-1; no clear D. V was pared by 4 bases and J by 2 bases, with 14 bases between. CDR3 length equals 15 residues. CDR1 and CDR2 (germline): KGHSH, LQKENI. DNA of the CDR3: TGTGCCAGCTCACGAACCTATACAGAAAACACTGAAGCTTTCTTT. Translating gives CASSRTYTENTEAFF.

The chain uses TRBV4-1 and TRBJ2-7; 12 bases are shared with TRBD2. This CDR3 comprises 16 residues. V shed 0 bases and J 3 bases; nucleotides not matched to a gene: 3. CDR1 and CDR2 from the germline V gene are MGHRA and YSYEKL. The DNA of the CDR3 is TGCGCCAGCAGCCAAGAAAGACTAGCGGGGGACTACGAGCAGTACTTC. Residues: CASSQERLAGDYEQYF.

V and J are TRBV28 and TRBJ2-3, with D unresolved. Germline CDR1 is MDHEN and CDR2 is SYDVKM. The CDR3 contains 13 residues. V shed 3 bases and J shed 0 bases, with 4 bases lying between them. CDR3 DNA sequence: TGTGCCAGCAGTTTCGGGAGCACAGATACGCAGTATTTT. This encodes CASSFGSTDTQYF.

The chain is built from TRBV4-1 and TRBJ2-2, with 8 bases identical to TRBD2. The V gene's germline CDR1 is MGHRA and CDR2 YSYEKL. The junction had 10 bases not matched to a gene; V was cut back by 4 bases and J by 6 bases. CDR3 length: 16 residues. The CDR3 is CASSPGLAGWAGELFF. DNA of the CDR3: TGCGCCAGCAGCCCCGGGTTAGCGGGATGGGCCGGGGAGCTGTTTTTT.

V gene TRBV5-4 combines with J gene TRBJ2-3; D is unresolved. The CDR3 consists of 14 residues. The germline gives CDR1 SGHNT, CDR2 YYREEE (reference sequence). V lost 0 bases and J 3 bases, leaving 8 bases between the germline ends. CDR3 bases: TGTGCCAGCAGCTTGGTTCTCGGGACAGATACGCAGTATTTT. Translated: CASSLVLGTDTQYF.

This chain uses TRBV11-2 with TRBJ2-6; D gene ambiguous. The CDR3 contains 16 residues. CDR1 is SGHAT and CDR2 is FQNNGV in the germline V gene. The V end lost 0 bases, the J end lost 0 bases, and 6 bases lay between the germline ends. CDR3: CASSLDYSSGANVLTF. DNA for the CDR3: TGTGCCAGCAGCTTAGATTACAGCTCTGGGGCCAACGTCCTGACTTTC.

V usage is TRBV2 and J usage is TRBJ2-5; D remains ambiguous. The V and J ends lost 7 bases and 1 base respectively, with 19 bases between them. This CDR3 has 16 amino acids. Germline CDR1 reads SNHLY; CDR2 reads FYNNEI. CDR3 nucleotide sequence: TGTGCCAGCAAAAGTCAGCCTTCAGCCCTCCAAGAGACCCAGTACTTC. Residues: CASKSQPSALQETQYF.

The DNA of the CDR3 is TGTGCCAGCAGCCGACGGGCCCAAGATACGCAGTATTTT. Protein product: CASSRRAQDTQYF. The chain recombines TRBV6-2 or TRBV6-3 with TRBJ2-3; no clear D. CDR3 length equals 13 residues. CDR1 and CDR2 (germline): MNHEY, SVGEGT. The V end was cut by 6 bases, the J end by 5 bases, with 12 bases between.

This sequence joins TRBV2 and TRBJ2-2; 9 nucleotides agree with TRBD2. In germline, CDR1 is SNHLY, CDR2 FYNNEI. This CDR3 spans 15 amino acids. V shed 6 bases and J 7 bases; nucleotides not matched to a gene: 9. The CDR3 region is CASRAGGLLGGELFF. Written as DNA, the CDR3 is TGTGCCAGCAGGGCGGGAGGGTTGTTAGGCGGGGAGCTGTTTTTT. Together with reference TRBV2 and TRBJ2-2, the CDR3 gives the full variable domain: EPEVTQTPSHQVTQMGQEVILRCVPISNHLYFYWYRQILGQKVEFLVSFYNNEISEKSEIFDDQFSVERPDGSNFTLKIRSTKLEDSAMYFCASRAGGLLGGELFFGEGSRLTVL.

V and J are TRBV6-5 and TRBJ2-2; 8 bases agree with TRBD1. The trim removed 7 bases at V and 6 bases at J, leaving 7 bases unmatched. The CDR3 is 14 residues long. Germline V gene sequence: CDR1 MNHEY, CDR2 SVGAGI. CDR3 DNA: TGTGCCAGCAACCGGGACAGGACACCCGGGGAGCTGTTTTTT. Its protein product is CASNRDRTPGELFF.

CDR3 in amino acids: CASSGAEGLFNEQFF. The CDR3 region has the DNA TGTGCCAGCAGCGGGGCCGAGGGGTTGTTTAATGAGCAGTTCTTC. V usage is TRBV4-2 and J usage is TRBJ2-1, with D perhaps given as TRBD1 or TRBD2 (5 bases each). V was pared by 5 bases and J by 7 bases, with 18 bases between. CDR1 and CDR2 (germline): LGHNA, YNFKEQ. The CDR3 sequence is 15 residues long.

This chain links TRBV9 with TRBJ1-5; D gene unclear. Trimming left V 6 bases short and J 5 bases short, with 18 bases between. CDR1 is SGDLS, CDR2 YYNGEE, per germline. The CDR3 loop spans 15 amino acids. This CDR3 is CASNKRAEKDQPQHF. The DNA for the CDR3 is TGTGCCAGCAACAAGAGGGCGGAGAAGGATCAGCCCCAGCATTTT.

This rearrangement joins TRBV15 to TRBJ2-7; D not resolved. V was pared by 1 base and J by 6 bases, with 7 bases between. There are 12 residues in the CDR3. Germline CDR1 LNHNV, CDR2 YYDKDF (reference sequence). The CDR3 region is CATSRGATEQYF. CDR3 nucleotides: TGTGCCACCAGCAGAGGGGCCACCGAGCAGTACTTC. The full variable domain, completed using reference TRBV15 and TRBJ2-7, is DAMVIQNPRYQVTQFGKPVTLSCSQTLNHNVMYWYQQKSSQAPKLLFHYYDKDFNNEADTPDNFQSRRPNTSFCFLDIRSPGLGDTAMYLCATSRGATEQYFGPGTRLTVT.

CDR3 in amino acids: CASRLQGGYGYTF. CDR3 DNA sequence: TGTGCCAGCAGGCTACAGGGTGGCTATGGCTACACCTTC. The chain links TRBV28 to TRBJ1-2; weak D call: TRBD1 (6 bases). Germline V gene data show CDR1 as MDHEN and CDR2 as SYDVKM. CDR3 size: 13 residues. V was cut by 6 bases and J by 4 bases, with 12 bases left in between.

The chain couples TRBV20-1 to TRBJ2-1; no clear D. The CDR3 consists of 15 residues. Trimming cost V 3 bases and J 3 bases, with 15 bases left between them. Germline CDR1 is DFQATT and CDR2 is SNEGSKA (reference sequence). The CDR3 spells CSASRSRWVYNEQFF. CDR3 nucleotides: TGCAGTGCTAGTAGGTCCAGGTGGGTCTACAATGAGCAGTTCTTC.

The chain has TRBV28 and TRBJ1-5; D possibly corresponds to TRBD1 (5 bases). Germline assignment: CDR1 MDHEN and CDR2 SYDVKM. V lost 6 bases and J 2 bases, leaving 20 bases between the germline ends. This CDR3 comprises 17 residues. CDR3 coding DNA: TGTGCCAGCAGCCCAGGGACCTCCATACTGCGCAATCAGCCCCAGCATTTT. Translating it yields CASSPGTSILRNQPQHF.

CDR3 protein: CSASPGQGYRNEQFF. For the CDR3, the DNA is TGCAGTGCCAGTCCGGGACAGGGGTATCGGAATGAGCAGTTCTTC. The chain has TRBV20-1 and TRBJ2-1; 10 bases line up with TRBD1. Germline V gene lookup returns CDR1 DFQATT and CDR2 SNEGSKA (reference sequence). CDR3 length: 15 amino acids. Trimming removed 6 bases from V and 7 bases from J; junction bases left unmatched: 12.

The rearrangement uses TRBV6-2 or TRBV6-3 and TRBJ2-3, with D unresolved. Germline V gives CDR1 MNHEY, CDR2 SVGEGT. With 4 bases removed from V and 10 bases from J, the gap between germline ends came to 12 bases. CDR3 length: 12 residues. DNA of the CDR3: TGTGCCAGCAGTTCACTTGTCCTCGCGCAGTATTTT. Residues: CASSSLVLAQYF.

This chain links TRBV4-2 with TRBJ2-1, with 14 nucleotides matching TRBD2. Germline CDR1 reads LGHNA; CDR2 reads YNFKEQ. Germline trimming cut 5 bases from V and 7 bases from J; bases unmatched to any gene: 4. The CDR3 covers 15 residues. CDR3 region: CASSSGTSGGNEQFF. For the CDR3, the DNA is TGTGCCAGCAGCAGCGGGACTAGCGGGGGAAATGAGCAGTTCTTC.

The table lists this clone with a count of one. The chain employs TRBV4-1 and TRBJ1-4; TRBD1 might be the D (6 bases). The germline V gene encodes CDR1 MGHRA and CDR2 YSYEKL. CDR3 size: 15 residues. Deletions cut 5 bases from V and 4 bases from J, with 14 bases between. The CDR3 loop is CASSEPGHYNEKLFF. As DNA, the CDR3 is TGCGCCAGCAGCGAACCGGGACACTATAATGAAAAACTGTTTTTT.

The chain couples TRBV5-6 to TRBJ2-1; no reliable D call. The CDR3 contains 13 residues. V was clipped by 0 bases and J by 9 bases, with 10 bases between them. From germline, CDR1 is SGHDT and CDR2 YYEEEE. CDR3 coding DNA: TGTGCCAGCAGCTTGGGGGCCCGCAGTGAGCAGTTCTTC. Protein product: CASSLGARSEQFF.